This T cell receptor (beta chain) derives from a study of T cell responses to AZD1222 COVID-19 vaccine. Turning to the study itself: Second-dose intervals of approximately 4 or approximately 12 weeks were pooled.

The germline gives CDR1 KGHSH, CDR2 LQKENI. V lost 2 bases, J lost 7 bases, and 11 bases lay in between. The CDR3 is made up of 14 amino acids. For this clone: What it binds is not known.

General observations from the study: In a largely white British group with more females than males, clonal diversity was possibly underestimated. Distributed over spike, vaccine-associated CD4 TCRs predominated at 160-218 and 743-854. Seropositive at baseline were only a handful of AZD1222 recipients.

Generated by immunoSEQ multiplex PCR, the TCRdb table keeps only in-frame clones and is missing some. The sample carries about 120,000 clones, 70% to 90% recorded once. The sequencing used peripheral blood, collected on day 0 of AZD1222 vaccination. The clonotype originates from an adult in good health. The genes are TRBV18 and TRBJ1-4, with TRBD1 as a possible D gene (6 bases). The CDR3 reads CASSPSRGGEKLFF. The CDR3 DNA is TGTGCCAGCTCACCATCCAGGGGCGGTGAAAAACTGTTTTTT.